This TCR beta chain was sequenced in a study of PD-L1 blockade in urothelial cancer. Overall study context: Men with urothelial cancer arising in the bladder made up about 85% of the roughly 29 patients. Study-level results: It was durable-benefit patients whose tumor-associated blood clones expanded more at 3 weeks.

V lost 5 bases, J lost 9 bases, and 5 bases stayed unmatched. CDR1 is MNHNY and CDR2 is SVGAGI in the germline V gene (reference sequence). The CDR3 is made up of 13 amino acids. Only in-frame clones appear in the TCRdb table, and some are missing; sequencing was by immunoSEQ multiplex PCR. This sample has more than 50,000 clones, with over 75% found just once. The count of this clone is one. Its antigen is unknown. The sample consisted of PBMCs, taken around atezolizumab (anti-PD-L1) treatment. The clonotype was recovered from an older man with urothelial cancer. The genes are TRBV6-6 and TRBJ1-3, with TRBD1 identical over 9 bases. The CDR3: CASSPPTGGTIYF. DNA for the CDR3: TGTGCCAGCAGTCCTCCGACAGGGGGCACCATATATTTT.